Listed below are T cell receptor beta chains from one sample, sequenced in a study of cytomegalovirus exposure and HLA in healthy donors. Measured with immunoSEQ multiplex PCR; TCRdb has only the in-frame clones, and not every one. Of approximately 90,000 clones in the sample, 75% to 85% are singletons; the top ten hold less than 5%. What was sequenced was PBMCs. Every receptor here comes from a woman between 40 and 55 years old in good health and CMV-seronegative. Both conserved end residues are part of each CDR3. The D gene is left open where the match is weak. The listing skips clone size in some rows; elsewhere it reads once, few, many or a size class.

v_gene: TRBV5-1
d_gene: NA
j_gene: TRBJ1-2
abundance: few
CDR3aa: CASSLDAGPPYGYTF
CDR3nt: TGCGCCAGCAGCTTGGATGCGGGCCCCCCCTATGGCTACACCTTC

v_gene: TRBV6-5
d_gene: NA
j_gene: TRBJ1-1
abundance: NA
CDR3aa: CASILGTWAFF
CDR3nt: TGTGCCAGCATCCTCGGGACATGGGCTTTCTTT

v_gene: TRBV14
d_gene: NA
j_gene: TRBJ1-1
abundance: NA
CDR3aa: CASTLGVNTEAFF
CDR3nt: TGTGCCAGCACCCTAGGGGTGAACACTGAAGCTTTCTTT

v_gene: TRBV6-1
d_gene: NA
j_gene: TRBJ1-5
abundance: few
CDR3aa: CASWPGVEGNQPQHF
CDR3nt: TGTGCCAGCTGGCCAGGGGTGGAGGGCAATCAGCCCCAGCATTTT

v_gene: TRBV29-1
d_gene: TRBD1
j_gene: TRBJ2-5
abundance: NA
CDR3aa: CSANHRGLETQYF
CDR3nt: TGCAGCGCCAACCACAGGGGGCTTGAGACCCAGTACTTC

v_gene: TRBV27
d_gene: NA
j_gene: TRBJ1-3
abundance: NA
CDR3aa: CASSPSIQTGNTIYF
CDR3nt: TGTGCCAGCAGTCCCTCCATCCAGACTGGAAACACCATATATTTT

v_gene: TRBV5-6
d_gene: NA
j_gene: TRBJ1-5
abundance: few
CDR3aa: CASSLRGSNQPQHF
CDR3nt: TGTGCCAGCAGCTTGCGAGGGAGCAATCAGCCCCAGCATTTT

v_gene: TRBV11-2
d_gene: NA
j_gene: TRBJ1-2
abundance: NA
CDR3aa: CASEEGVANYGYTF
CDR3nt: TGTGCCAGCGAGGAGGGAGTAGCTAACTATGGCTACACCTTC

v_gene: TRBV13
d_gene: TRBD1
j_gene: TRBJ2-7
abundance: NA
CDR3aa: CASSFGTGLHEQYF
CDR3nt: TGTGCCAGCAGCTTCGGGACAGGGCTGCACGAGCAGTACTTC

v_gene: TRBV6-5
d_gene: NA
j_gene: TRBJ1-2
abundance: NA
CDR3aa: CASRTQGLSYGYTF
CDR3nt: TGTGCCAGCAGGACCCAAGGACTGTCCTATGGCTACACCTTC

v_gene: TRBV7-6
d_gene: NA
j_gene: TRBJ1-1
abundance: NA
CDR3aa: CASSLVEPARGWGNTEAFF
CDR3nt: TGTGCCAGCAGCTTAGTTGAGCCTGCCAGGGGATGGGGGAACACTGAAGCTTTCTTT

v_gene: TRBV30
d_gene: NA
j_gene: TRBJ2-7
abundance: few
CDR3aa: CAWNRLPLSEQYF
CDR3nt: TGTGCCTGGAACAGGCTACCCCTGAGCGAGCAGTACTTC

v_gene: TRBV5-1
d_gene: NA
j_gene: TRBJ1-2
abundance: NA
CDR3aa: CASSLGGAGSGYTF
CDR3nt: TGCGCCAGCAGTCTAGGCGGGGCTGGGAGTGGCTACACCTTC

v_gene: TRBV4-1
d_gene: TRBD2
j_gene: TRBJ2-3
abundance: few
CDR3aa: CASSPRTSEATDTQYF
CDR3nt: TGCGCCAGCAGCCCGAGGACTAGCGAGGCCACAGATACGCAGTATTTT

v_gene: TRBV7-2
d_gene: NA
j_gene: TRBJ1-5
abundance: NA
CDR3aa: CASSLRTGLNQPQHF
CDR3nt: TGTGCCAGCAGCTTAAGAACAGGCCTCAATCAGCCCCAGCATTTT

v_gene: TRBV4-1
d_gene: TRBD1
j_gene: TRBJ2-7
abundance: NA
CDR3aa: CASSQDKGTGVYEQYF
CDR3nt: TGCGCCAGCAGCCAAGATAAGGGGACAGGGGTATACGAGCAGTACTTC

v_gene: TRBV7-2
d_gene: TRBD1
j_gene: TRBJ2-5
abundance: NA
CDR3aa: CASRQVRRQGSGWETQYF
CDR3nt: TGTGCCAGCAGACAAGTGAGGCGACAGGGGTCGGGATGGGAGACCCAGTACTTC

v_gene: TRBV2
d_gene: TRBD1
j_gene: TRBJ1-1
abundance: NA
CDR3aa: CASSGRQGSEAFF
CDR3nt: TGTGCCAGCAGTGGGAGACAGGGAAGCGAAGCTTTCTTT

v_gene: TRBV12-5
d_gene: TRBD1
j_gene: TRBJ1-2
abundance: NA
CDR3aa: CASGLLTGDGYTF
CDR3nt: TGTGCTAGTGGTTTGCTGACAGGGGATGGCTACACCTTC

v_gene: TRBV7-6
d_gene: NA
j_gene: TRBJ2-1
abundance: NA
CDR3aa: CASSSHADEQFF
CDR3nt: TGTGCCAGCAGCTCCCACGCGGATGAGCAGTTCTTC

v_gene: TRBV6-5
d_gene: NA
j_gene: TRBJ1-1
abundance: NA
CDR3aa: CASSYGGAPNTEAFF
CDR3nt: TGTGCCAGCAGTTATGGCGGGGCCCCGAACACTGAAGCTTTCTTT

v_gene: TRBV4-1
d_gene: NA
j_gene: TRBJ1-5
abundance: NA
CDR3aa: CASSLDRESGSWDQPQHF
CDR3nt: TGCGCCAGCAGCCTTGATAGGGAATCGGGGAGTTGGGATCAGCCCCAGCATTTT

v_gene: TRBV5-1
d_gene: NA
j_gene: TRBJ2-7
abundance: NA
CDR3aa: CASSFTFSTYEQYF
CDR3nt: TGCGCCAGCAGCTTTACATTCTCAACCTACGAGCAGTACTTC

v_gene: TRBV5-1
d_gene: TRBD1
j_gene: TRBJ1-3
abundance: once
CDR3aa: CASSMTPTGGLNTIYF
CDR3nt: TGCGCCAGCAGCATGACGCCCACAGGGGGTTTAAACACCATATATTTT

v_gene: TRBV18
d_gene: NA
j_gene: TRBJ2-1
abundance: NA
CDR3aa: CASSPGGGRFYNEQFF
CDR3nt: TGTGCCAGCTCTCCCGGAGGCGGAAGGTTCTACAATGAGCAGTTCTTC

v_gene: TRBV6-5
d_gene: TRBD1
j_gene: TRBJ1-1
abundance: NA
CDR3aa: CASSYSTGDTEAFF
CDR3nt: TGTGCCAGCAGTTACTCGACAGGGGACACTGAAGCTTTCTTT

v_gene: TRBV4-1
d_gene: NA
j_gene: TRBJ2-7
abundance: NA
CDR3aa: CASSQEAYGSYEQYF
CDR3nt: TGCGCCAGCAGCCAAGAAGCGTATGGCTCCTACGAGCAGTACTTC

v_gene: TRBV6-5
d_gene: NA
j_gene: TRBJ1-2
abundance: NA
CDR3aa: CASSYGTRGSDYTF
CDR3nt: TGTGCCAGCAGTTATGGGACTAGAGGTTCTGACTACACCTTC

v_gene: TRBV9
d_gene: NA
j_gene: TRBJ1-6
abundance: NA
CDR3aa: CATSSSYNSPLHF
CDR3nt: TGTGCCACATCTAGCTCCTATAATTCACCCCTCCACTTT

v_gene: TRBV11-2
d_gene: NA
j_gene: TRBJ1-2
abundance: NA
CDR3aa: CASSPDRNYGYTF
CDR3nt: TGTGCCAGCAGCCCTGACAGGAACTATGGCTACACCTTC

v_gene: TRBV5-1
d_gene: NA
j_gene: TRBJ2-7
abundance: NA
CDR3aa: CASSLGGPPREQYF
CDR3nt: TGCGCCAGCAGCTTAGGGGGACCCCCGAGGGAGCAGTACTTC

v_gene: TRBV7-3
d_gene: TRBD1
j_gene: TRBJ1-1
abundance: NA
CDR3aa: CASSSHGQGLTEAFF
CDR3nt: TGTGCCAGCAGCTCTCATGGACAGGGCTTGACTGAAGCTTTCTTT

v_gene: TRBV5-6
d_gene: TRBD1
j_gene: TRBJ1-1
abundance: NA
CDR3aa: CASSSLRSQGGNTEAFF
CDR3nt: TGTGCCAGCAGCTCCCTCAGGTCGCAGGGGGGGAACACTGAAGCTTTCTTT

v_gene: TRBV28
d_gene: NA
j_gene: TRBJ2-7
abundance: NA
CDR3aa: CASSLLGGYEQYF
CDR3nt: TGTGCCAGCAGTTTATTGGGGGGCTACGAGCAGTACTTC

v_gene: TRBV5-6
d_gene: TRBD1
j_gene: TRBJ1-6
abundance: few
CDR3aa: CASSRPQGNSPLHF
CDR3nt: TGTGCCAGCAGCCGACCACAGGGGAATTCACCCCTCCACTTT

v_gene: TRBV5-1
d_gene: TRBD2
j_gene: TRBJ2-2
abundance: few
CDR3aa: CASSLIAGGNTGELFF
CDR3nt: TGCGCCAGCAGCTTGATAGCGGGGGGGAACACCGGGGAGCTGTTTTTT

v_gene: TRBV18
d_gene: TRBD1
j_gene: TRBJ2-7
abundance: NA
CDR3aa: CASSRSGTGAGDEQYF
CDR3nt: TGTGCCAGCTCACGTTCCGGGACAGGGGCTGGCGACGAGCAGTACTTC

v_gene: TRBV7-2
d_gene: NA
j_gene: TRBJ2-7
abundance: NA
CDR3aa: CASTLTGYYEQYF
CDR3nt: TGTGCCAGCACCCTTACAGGCTACTACGAGCAGTACTTC

v_gene: TRBV7-3
d_gene: TRBD2
j_gene: TRBJ2-3
abundance: NA
CDR3aa: CANPGGDPFTDTQYF
CDR3nt: TGTGCCAACCCCGGGGGGGACCCTTTCACAGATACGCAGTATTTT

v_gene: TRBV30
d_gene: NA
j_gene: TRBJ2-7
abundance: NA
CDR3aa: CAWSVAGGYEQYF
CDR3nt: TGTGCCTGGAGTGTAGCCGGAGGTTACGAGCAGTACTTC

v_gene: TRBV9
d_gene: NA
j_gene: TRBJ2-5
abundance: NA
CDR3aa: CASSVGQRETQYF
CDR3nt: TGTGCCAGCAGCGTCGGTCAGCGGGAGACCCAGTACTTC

v_gene: TRBV19
d_gene: NA
j_gene: TRBJ1-1
abundance: NA
CDR3aa: CASSIGRTEAFF
CDR3nt: TGTGCCAGTAGTATAGGCAGGACTGAAGCTTTCTTT

v_gene: TRBV2
d_gene: TRBD2
j_gene: TRBJ2-7
abundance: once
CDR3aa: CASSTSGVPPNEQYF
CDR3nt: TGTGCCAGCAGCACAAGCGGGGTACCCCCTAACGAGCAGTACTTC

v_gene: TRBV27
d_gene: NA
j_gene: TRBJ2-7
abundance: NA
CDR3aa: CASSSHPYEQYF
CDR3nt: TGTGCCAGCAGTTCCCATCCCTACGAGCAGTACTTC